A single sample is the source of the 22 T cell receptor beta chains below, sequenced in a study of blood T cell repertoires in COVID-19. The protocol was immunoSEQ multiplex PCR, while the TCRdb copy is restricted to in-frame clones and leaves out a portion. The sample has 400,000 to 450,000 clones; 80% to 90% are singletons. The sequenced sample was PBMCs or T cells enriched from blood (not recorded which). The receptor source for this set is a man in his thirties or forties who had recovered from COVID-19.

The V and J genes are TRBV5-1 and TRBJ2-1, with D possibly TRBD1 on 8 matching bases. Deletions cut 7 bases from V and 5 bases from J, with 19 bases between. CDR3 length equals 15 residues. Germline CDR1 is SGHRS and CDR2 is YFSETQ. CDR3 loop: CASAKGGTGHNEQFF. The CDR3, as DNA: TGCGCCAGCGCCAAGGGAGGGACAGGTCACAATGAGCAGTTCTTC.

The CDR3 reads CASSLWTSEGNEQFF. Written as DNA, the CDR3 is TGTGCCAGCAGTTTATGGACTAGCGAGGGTAATGAGCAGTTCTTC. The V call is TRBV28, the J call TRBJ2-1, with 8 bases aligning to TRBD2. Germline V gene sequence: CDR1 MDHEN, CDR2 SYDVKM. There are 15 residues in the CDR3. V lost 0 bases and J lost 7; bases outside the gene matches: 5.

J is TRBJ2-7 and V is TRBV7-2, with D tentatively TRBD2 (6 bases). The CDR3 length is 14 residues. Trimming removed 7 bases at V and 0 bases at J, with 13 bases between. From germline, CDR1 is SGHTA and CDR2 FQGNSA. For the CDR3, the DNA is TGTGCCAGCACCTTTGGGGACTCCTCCTACGAGCAGTACTTC. This encodes CASTFGDSSYEQYF.

The chain recombines TRBV7-2 with TRBJ1-2; D is possibly TRBD1 (5 bases). Deletions cut 2 bases from V and 8 bases from J, with 18 bases between. Germline CDR1 reads SGHTA; CDR2 reads FQGNSA. The CDR3 extends over 15 amino acids. CDR3 protein: CASSLSPGMVVGYTF. DNA for the CDR3: TGTGCCAGCAGCTTAAGTCCAGGGATGGTCGTCGGCTACACCTTC. Together with reference TRBV7-2 and TRBJ1-2, the CDR3 gives the full variable domain: GAGVSQSPSNKVTEKGKDVELRCDPISGHTALYWYRQSLGQGLEFLIYFQGNSAPDKSGLPSDRFSAERTGGSVSTLTIQRTQQEDSAVYLCASSLSPGMVVGYTFGSGTRLTVV.

This clone was observed a single time. The gene calls are TRBV7-2 and TRBJ2-3, with a possible D match to TRBD2 (6 bases). V was trimmed by 3 bases and J by 6 bases, leaving 13 bases between them. This CDR3 comprises 14 residues. From germline, CDR1 is SGHTA and CDR2 FQGNSA. CDR3 in amino acids: CASSLTSISDTQYF. Here the CDR3 DNA reads TGTGCCAGCAGCTTGACTAGTATTAGCGATACGCAGTATTTT.

V gene TRBV30 combines with J gene TRBJ1-3; tentatively, D is TRBD1 (6 bases). CDR1 and CDR2 (germline): GTSNPN, SVGIG (reference sequence). The CDR3 runs 15 residues. V lost 0 bases to trimming and J lost 0 bases, with 9 bases between them. CDR3 nucleotide sequence: TGTGCCTGGAGTGTACAGGGCGGCTCTGGAAACACCATATATTTT. This codes for CAWSVQGGSGNTIYF.

The chain recombines TRBV9 with TRBJ1-3; D might be TRBD1 (6 bases). The ends were cut back, 0 bases at V and 1 base at J, with 11 bases in the middle. There are 16 residues in the CDR3. Germline V gives CDR1 SGDLS, CDR2 YYNGEE. CDR3 amino acids: CASSVGQDESGNTIYF. The CDR3 DNA sequence: TGTGCCAGCAGCGTAGGACAGGACGAATCTGGAAACACCATATATTTT.

The chain links TRBV2 to TRBJ2-1; TRBD1 matches 9 bases. With V trimmed by 8 bases and J by 4 bases, 9 bases remained unmatched. CDR1 is SNHLY and CDR2 is FYNNEI in the germline V gene. The CDR3 is made up of 15 amino acids. The CDR3 spells CASATGTGPYNEQFF. The CDR3 coding sequence is TGTGCCAGCGCCACGGGGACAGGGCCTTACAATGAGCAGTTCTTC. Drawing the rest from reference TRBV2 and TRBJ2-1, the complete variable domain is EPEVTQTPSHQVTQMGQEVILRCVPISNHLYFYWYRQILGQKVEFLVSFYNNEISEKSEIFDDQFSVERPDGSNFTLKIRSTKLEDSAMYFCASATGTGPYNEQFFGPGTRLTVL.

This clone was seen only once. CDR3 sequence (DNA): TGTGCCTGGAGTCCTCAGGCCGGTTCACCCCTCCACTTT. Its protein is CAWSPQAGSPLHF. The V and J genes are TRBV30 and TRBJ1-6; the D is unclear. Germline V CDR1 and CDR2: GTSNPN, SVGIG (reference sequence). V lost 2 bases and J lost 9, with 11 bases in between. The CDR3 loop spans 13 amino acids.

The chain is built from TRBV9 and TRBJ2-5; TRBD1 matches at 7 bases. The CDR3 is 15 amino acids. J was trimmed by 2 bases and V by 0 bases; bases with no gene match: 4. In germline, CDR1 is SGDLS, CDR2 YYNGEE. CDR3 nucleotides: TGTGCCAGCAGCGTAGAGGACAGGTTACAAGAGACCCAGTACTTC. Amino acid sequence: CASSVEDRLQETQYF.

The V gene is TRBV7-2, the J gene TRBJ1-2; the D is unclear. Germline V gives CDR1 SGHTA, CDR2 FQGNSA. This CDR3 spans 16 amino acids. V shed 4 bases and J shed 4 bases, with 19 bases lying between them. The CDR3 sequence: CASSSPRESFSYGYTF. The CDR3 DNA follows: TGTGCCAGCAGCTCCCCGAGAGAATCCTTCTCCTATGGCTACACCTTC.

V usage is TRBV18 and J usage is TRBJ2-5, with D perhaps TRBD2 (5 bases). Trimming left V 1 base short and J 7 bases short, with 7 bases between. The CDR3 spans 12 residues. Germline lookup yields CDR1 KGHSH and CDR2 LQKENI. The CDR3 nucleotides read TGTGCCAGCTCACCACAAGCGGTGACCCAGTACTTC. Protein sequence: CASSPQAVTQYF.

The rearrangement links TRBV6-2 or TRBV6-3 to TRBJ2-1; D is undetermined. The CDR3 is 15 amino acids. The V gene lost 2 bases and the J gene lost 1 base, with 9 bases spanning the gap. The germline gives CDR1 MNHEY, CDR2 SVGEGT. The DNA of the CDR3 is TGTGCCAGCAGTTACCGACGGGTTTCCTACAATGAGCAGTTCTTC. It yields the protein CASSYRRVSYNEQFF.

The chain combines TRBV12-3 or TRBV12-4 with TRBJ1-2; D is undetermined. The CDR3 has 11 amino acids. The ends were cut back, 8 bases at V and 1 base at J, with 5 bases in the middle. In nucleotides, the CDR3 is TGTGCCAGCGGACTTAACTATGGCTACACCTTC. Translation gives CASGLNYGYTF.

J is TRBJ1-6 and V is TRBV30, with D possibly being TRBD1 (6 bases). V lost 4 bases and J lost 10, with 14 bases in between. Germline values: CDR1 GTSNPN, CDR2 SVGIG (reference sequence). CDR3 length equals 13 residues. In nucleotides, the CDR3 is TGTGCCTGGAAAGAGCTCCAGGGGTCACCCCTCCACTTT. Translation gives CAWKELQGSPLHF.

This chain uses TRBV25-1 with TRBJ1-5; no reliable D call. The CDR3 runs 13 residues. Trimming shortened V by 5 bases and J by 8 bases, and 13 bases separated the two germline ends. Germline-derived CDR1 and CDR2 are MGHDK and SYGVNS. CDR3 protein: CASSPTGREPQHF. DNA of the CDR3: TGTGCCAGCAGTCCGACGGGAAGGGAGCCCCAGCATTTT.

V gene TRBV13 combines with J gene TRBJ2-1, with TRBD1 matching over 12 bases. Losses at the gene ends were 4 bases for V and 0 bases for J; bases not matched to a gene: 1. From germline, CDR1 is PRHDT and CDR2 FYEKMQ (reference sequence). This CDR3 contains 16 residues. The CDR3 nucleotides are TGTGCCAGCAGCTGGGGACAGGGGGCCTCCTACAATGAGCAGTTCTTC. Its translation: CASSWGQGASYNEQFF. Filled out from reference TRBV13 and TRBJ2-1, the complete variable domain reads AAGVIQSPRHLIKEKRETATLKCYPIPRHDTVYWYQQGPGQDPQFLISFYEKMQSDKGSIPDRFSAQQFSDYHSELNMSSLELGDSALYFCASSWGQGASYNEQFFGPGTRLTVL.

The J gene is TRBJ2-7, the V gene TRBV11-2; 12 bases line up with TRBD2. The CDR3 contains 19 residues. Unmatched junction bases numbered 21, after V lost 5 bases and J lost 7 bases. The germline V gene encodes CDR1 SGHAT and CDR2 FQNNGV. The CDR3 here is CASSRKRTSGNSLAGEQYF. CDR3 nucleotide sequence: TGTGCCAGCAGCCGAAAGAGGACTAGCGGGAACTCCCTCGCTGGTGAGCAGTACTTC.

Written as DNA, the CDR3 is TGTGCCTGGAGTAGTTGGTCAGGGACACTGACTCGGGGGCCCCAGCATTTT. Protein: CAWSSWSGTLTRGPQHF. The rearrangement joins TRBV30 to TRBJ1-5, with D tentatively TRBD1 (6 bases). The CDR3 consists of 17 residues. V dropped 2 bases and J dropped 9 bases, with 26 bases sitting between them. Germline V lookup: CDR1 GTSNPN, CDR2 SVGIG (reference sequence).

The rearrangement links TRBV28 to TRBJ1-1, with 7 bases aligning to TRBD1. CDR1 and CDR2 from the germline V gene are MDHEN and SYDVKM. The CDR3 has 15 residues. V shed 7 bases, J shed 4 bases, and the junction held 12 bases outside the gene matches. The CDR3 spells CASIPSPGQTTEAFF. The CDR3 nucleotides read TGTGCCAGCATCCCCTCTCCGGGACAGACCACTGAAGCTTTCTTT.

The chain has TRBV7-6 and TRBJ2-1; 7 bases agree with TRBD1. The V segment lost 1 base and the J segment 4 bases; nucleotides outside the gene matches: 4. CDR1 is SGHVS and CDR2 is FNYEAQ in the germline V gene. The CDR3 has 15 amino acids. Here the CDR3 reads CASSLVGGAYNEQFF. CDR3 coding DNA: TGTGCCAGCAGCTTAGTAGGGGGCGCATACAATGAGCAGTTCTTC.

The genes are TRBV6-5 and TRBJ1-2; perhaps TRBD1 as D (6 bases). CDR3 size: 13 residues. CDR1 and CDR2 (germline): MNHEY, SVGAGI. V lost 6 bases and J lost 4, with 12 bases in between. The CDR3 reads CASSAGQSYGYTF. The CDR3 nucleotides read TGTGCCAGCAGCGCCGGACAGAGCTATGGCTACACCTTC.